This TCR beta chain was profiled in a study of CD8+CD57+ T cells in acquired aplastic anemia. TCR beta VDJ and CDR3 profiling used genomic DNA as template. TCRdb recomputed calls from the reads with MiXCR, one row per CDR3 protein. The sample carries 150,000 to 200,000 distinct CDR3 sequences, about 64% recorded once. Germline CDR1 reads SGDLS; CDR2 reads YYNGEE. The V and J ends lost 3 bases and 4 bases respectively, with 11 bases between them. CDR3 length: 14 amino acids. The chain carries TRBV9 and TRBJ1-5; D is possibly TRBD1 (6 bases). The source is a human donor with severe aplastic anemia or a healthy control (not recorded which). The sequenced material came from sorted CD4+, CD8+, or CD8+CD57+ T cells (not recorded which) from PBMCs. The chain's CDR3 is CASSGATGNQPQHF. The CDR3 DNA reads TGTGCCAGCAGCGGGGCCACAGGGAATCAGCCCCAGCATTTT.